The rows below give T cell receptor beta chains drawn from one sample of a study of blood T cell repertoires in COVID-19. Some clones are missing from TCRdb's copy, which holds only in-frame ones; the method was immunoSEQ multiplex PCR. The sample lists 50,000 or so clones; roughly nine tenths were seen once. The sequencing input was peripheral blood. The receptors come from a woman older than 75 with acute or convalescent COVID-19. CDR3s leave out the opening cysteine and the closing phenylalanine or tryptophan. A row's size may be missing; if present it is once, few, many or a size class.

clone_size	v_call	cdr3_aa
NA	TRBV19	ASSTLQGAGNQPQH
NA	TRBV6-6	ASSPGLAGSSYNEQF
NA	TRBV6-2/TRBV6-3	ASSQLDRVEIGYT
NA	TRBV6-2/TRBV6-3	ASSLSRLQGAGNTIY
NA	TRBV6-2/TRBV6-3	ASSLAPGQGALA
NA	TRBV28	ATTDRLNYGYT
NA	TRBV7-8	ASSRTLRGGYT
NA	TRBV6-6	ASSQTGPMNTGELF
NA	TRBV30	AWRLEPREGYT
NA	TRBV7-2	ASSPGTGGLARYEQY
few	TRBV11-2	ASSSGAGRLAGTETQY
NA	TRBV2	ASHLDSYNEQF
NA	TRBV30	AWSVYRGSTNEKLF
few	TRBV12-1	ASSQGGHDKYSNQPQH
NA	TRBV11-3	ASAAGRGSLEQY
NA	TRBV7-8	ASSSNTIAGGPREQY
NA	TRBV6-6	ASSPPGTDTQY
NA	TRBV9	ASSVGEAGYGYT
NA	TRBV28	ASSLWSGRIWAQETQY
few	TRBV28	ASSLAGESYEQY
NA	TRBV24-1	ATGGVSSGNNEQF
NA	TRBV19	ASSFTGGESYGYT
NA	TRBV3-1/TRBV3-2	ASSQSMVPSYGYT
NA	TRBV4-1	ASSHDRQGKAF
NA	TRBV6-5	ASRRRAGYGDEQF
NA	TRBV7-2	ASSLQANMNTEAF
NA	TRBV6-1	ASSDSGSNTEAF
NA	TRBV19	ASSIARGPSYEQY
NA	TRBV19	ASRPSGVRAGELF
NA	TRBV5-1	ASSLVGTGGYNEQF
NA	TRBV6-5	ASSTWDSLYEQY
NA	TRBV18	ASSLGSRDYEQY
NA	TRBV10-3	AISTGTGGYEQY
NA	TRBV5-1	ASSLKRQGVGDPEGYT
NA	TRBV28	ASTEQGTYEQY
NA	TRBV30	ALNRDRRNSPLH
NA	TRBV5-1	ASNPGGNNYGYT
once	TRBV18	ASSTGQNTEAF
NA	TRBV29-1	SVPRVNQPQH
NA	TRBV9	ASRLEGTDTQY
NA	TRBV9	ASSPTGGSGNTIY
NA	TRBV24-1	ATSGTGSSGANVLT
NA	TRBV6-5	ASSYSAWNTIY
NA	TRBV4-1	ASSTRDSSGNTIY
NA	TRBV6-4	ASSDSPSGGGNEQF
NA	TRBV7-2	ASSLTGGAAGNSPLH
NA	TRBV18	ASSPSLTRGTEAF
NA	TRBV5-4	ASSLPGLAGVEQF
medium-sized	TRBV14	ASRNQQLGEQF
NA	TRBV27	ASSRQGPSGAYEQY
NA	TRBV12-2	ASRSSGVYSSNQPQH
once	TRBV7-2	ASSSGGQSYGYT
NA	TRBV9	ASSITSGRATGELF
NA	TRBV18	ASSPRLTGSIYNEQF